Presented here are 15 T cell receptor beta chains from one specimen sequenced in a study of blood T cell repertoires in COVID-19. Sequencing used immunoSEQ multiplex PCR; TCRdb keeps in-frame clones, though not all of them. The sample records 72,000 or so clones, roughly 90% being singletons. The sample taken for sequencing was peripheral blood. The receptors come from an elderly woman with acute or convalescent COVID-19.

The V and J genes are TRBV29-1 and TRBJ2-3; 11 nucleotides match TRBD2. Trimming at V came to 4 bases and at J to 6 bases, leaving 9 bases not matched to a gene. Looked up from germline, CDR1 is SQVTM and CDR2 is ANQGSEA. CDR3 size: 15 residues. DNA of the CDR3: TGCAGCGTTGGTCGTAGCGGGGGGGCCCCGGATACGCAGTATTTT. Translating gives CSVGRSGGAPDTQYF.

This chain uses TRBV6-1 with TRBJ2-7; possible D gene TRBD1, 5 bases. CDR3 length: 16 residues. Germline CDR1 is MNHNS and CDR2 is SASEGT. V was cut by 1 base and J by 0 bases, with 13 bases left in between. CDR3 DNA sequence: TGTGCCAGCAGTGAAGTTTGGCCGGACACCTCCTACGAGCAGTACTTC. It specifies CASSEVWPDTSYEQYF.

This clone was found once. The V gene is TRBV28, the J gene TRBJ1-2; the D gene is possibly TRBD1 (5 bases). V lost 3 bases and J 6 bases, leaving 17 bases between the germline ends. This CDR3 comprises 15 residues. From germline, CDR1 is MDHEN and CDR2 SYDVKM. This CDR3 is CASSFYPGKGHGYTF. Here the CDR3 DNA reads TGTGCCAGCAGTTTTTATCCAGGCAAGGGGCATGGCTACACCTTC.

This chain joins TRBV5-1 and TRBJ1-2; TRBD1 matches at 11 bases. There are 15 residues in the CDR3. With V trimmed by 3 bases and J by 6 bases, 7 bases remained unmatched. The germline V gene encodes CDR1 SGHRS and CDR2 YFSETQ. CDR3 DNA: TGCGCCAGCAGCTCCGGGACAGGGGGGTCGGATGGCTACACCTTC. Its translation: CASSSGTGGSDGYTF.

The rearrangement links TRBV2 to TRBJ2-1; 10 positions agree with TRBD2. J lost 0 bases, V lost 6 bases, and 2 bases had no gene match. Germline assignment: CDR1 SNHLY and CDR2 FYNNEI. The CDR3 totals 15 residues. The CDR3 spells CASSASGSSYNEQFF. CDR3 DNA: TGTGCCAGCAGCGCTAGCGGGAGCTCCTACAATGAGCAGTTCTTC.

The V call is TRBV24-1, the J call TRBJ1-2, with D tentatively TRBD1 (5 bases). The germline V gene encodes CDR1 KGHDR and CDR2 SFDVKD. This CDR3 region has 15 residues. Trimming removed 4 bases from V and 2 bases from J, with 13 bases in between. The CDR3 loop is CATSDPAGTNYGYTF. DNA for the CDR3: TGTGCCACCAGTGACCCTGCGGGGACCAACTATGGCTACACCTTC.

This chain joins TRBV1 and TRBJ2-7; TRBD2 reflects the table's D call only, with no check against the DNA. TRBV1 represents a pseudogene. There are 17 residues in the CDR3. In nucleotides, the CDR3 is TGCACCAGCAGCCAAGGTAGGCTAGCGGGAGGCTCCTACGAGCAGTACTTC. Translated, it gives CTSSQGRLAGGSYEQYF.

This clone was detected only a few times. The CDR3 sequence: CASSPPTGDTGELFF. CDR3 nucleotides: TGTGCCAGCAGCCCACCCACGGGGGACACCGGGGAGCTGTTTTTT. This chain joins TRBV6-5 and TRBJ2-2, with a weak D call TRBD2 (6 bases). Trimming took 6 bases from V and 3 from J, leaving 14 bases between them. Germline CDR1 reads MNHEY; CDR2 reads SVGAGI. The CDR3 is made up of 15 amino acids.

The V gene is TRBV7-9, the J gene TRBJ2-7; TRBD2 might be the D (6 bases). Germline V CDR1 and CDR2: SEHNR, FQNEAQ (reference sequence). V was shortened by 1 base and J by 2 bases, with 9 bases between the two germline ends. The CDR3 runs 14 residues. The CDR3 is CASSLVSGPYEQYF. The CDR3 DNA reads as TGTGCCAGCAGCTTAGTTAGCGGCCCCTACGAGCAGTACTTC.

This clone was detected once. CDR3 sequence reads: CASSTAPGYEQYF. DNA for the CDR3: TGTGCCAGTAGTACAGCCCCAGGTTACGAGCAGTACTTC. The genes are TRBV19 and TRBJ2-7; D unresolved. Germline values: CDR1 LNHDA, CDR2 SQIVND (reference sequence). The CDR3 loop spans 13 amino acids. The V and J ends lost 4 bases and 4 bases respectively, with 11 bases between them.

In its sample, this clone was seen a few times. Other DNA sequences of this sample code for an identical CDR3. The CDR3 DNA reads as TGTGCCAGCAGCGCTCAGGGTGGCACTGAAGCTTTCTTT. Translating gives CASSAQGGTEAFF. The rearrangement uses TRBV9 and TRBJ1-1; TRBD1 might be the D (5 bases). With 3 bases removed from V and 4 bases from J, the gap between germline ends came to 10 bases. Germline CDR1 reads SGDLS; CDR2 reads YYNGEE. The CDR3 runs 13 residues.

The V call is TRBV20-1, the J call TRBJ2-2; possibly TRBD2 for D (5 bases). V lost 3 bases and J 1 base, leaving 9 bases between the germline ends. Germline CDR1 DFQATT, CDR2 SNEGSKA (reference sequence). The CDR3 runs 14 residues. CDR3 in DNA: TGCAGTGCTAGTCATGGGAGGAACACCGGGGAGCTGTTTTTT. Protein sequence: CSASHGRNTGELFF.

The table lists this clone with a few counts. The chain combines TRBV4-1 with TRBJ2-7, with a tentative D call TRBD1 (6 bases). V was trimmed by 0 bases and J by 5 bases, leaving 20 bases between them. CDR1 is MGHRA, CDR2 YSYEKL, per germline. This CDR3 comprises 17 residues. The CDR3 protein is CASSQEGRGNPRNEQYF. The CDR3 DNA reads TGCGCCAGCAGCCAAGAGGGAAGGGGGAACCCTAGGAACGAGCAGTACTTC.

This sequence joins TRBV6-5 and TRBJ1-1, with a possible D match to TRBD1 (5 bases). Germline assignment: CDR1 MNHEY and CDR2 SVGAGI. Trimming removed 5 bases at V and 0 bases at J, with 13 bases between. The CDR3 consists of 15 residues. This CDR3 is CASSSPRALNTEAFF. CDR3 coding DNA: TGTGCCAGCAGTAGTCCCAGGGCCCTGAACACTGAAGCTTTCTTT.

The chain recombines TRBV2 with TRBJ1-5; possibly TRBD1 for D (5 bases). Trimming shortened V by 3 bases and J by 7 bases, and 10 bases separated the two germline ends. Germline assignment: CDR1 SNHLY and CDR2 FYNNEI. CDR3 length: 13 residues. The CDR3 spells CASSDGGGQPQHF. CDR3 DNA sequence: TGTGCCAGCAGTGACGGTGGGGGGCAGCCCCAGCATTTT.